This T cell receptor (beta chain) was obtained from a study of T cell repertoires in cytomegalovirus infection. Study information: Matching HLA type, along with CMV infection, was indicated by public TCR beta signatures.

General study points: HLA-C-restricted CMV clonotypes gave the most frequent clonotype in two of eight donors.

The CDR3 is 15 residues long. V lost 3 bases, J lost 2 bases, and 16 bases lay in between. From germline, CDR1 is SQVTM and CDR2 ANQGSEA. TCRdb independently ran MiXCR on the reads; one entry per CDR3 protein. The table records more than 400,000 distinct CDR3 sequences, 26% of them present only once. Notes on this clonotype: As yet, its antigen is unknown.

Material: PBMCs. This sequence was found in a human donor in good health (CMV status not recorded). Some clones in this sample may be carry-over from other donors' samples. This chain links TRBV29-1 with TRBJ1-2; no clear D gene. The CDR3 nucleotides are TGCAGCGTTGATATAAGGGCGGCCCAGAACTATGGCTACACCTTC. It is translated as CSVDIRAAQNYGYTF.